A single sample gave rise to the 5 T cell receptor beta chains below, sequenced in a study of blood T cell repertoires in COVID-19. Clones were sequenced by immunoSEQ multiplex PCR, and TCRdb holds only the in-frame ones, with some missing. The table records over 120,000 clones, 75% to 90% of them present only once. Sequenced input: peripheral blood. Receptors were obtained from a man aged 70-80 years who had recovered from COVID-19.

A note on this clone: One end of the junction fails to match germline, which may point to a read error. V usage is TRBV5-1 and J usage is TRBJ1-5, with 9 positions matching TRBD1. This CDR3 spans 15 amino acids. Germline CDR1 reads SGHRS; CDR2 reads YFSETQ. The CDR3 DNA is TGCGCCAGCAGATTGGACAGGGGATCGGATCAGCCCCAGCATTTT. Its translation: CASRLDRGSDQPQHF.

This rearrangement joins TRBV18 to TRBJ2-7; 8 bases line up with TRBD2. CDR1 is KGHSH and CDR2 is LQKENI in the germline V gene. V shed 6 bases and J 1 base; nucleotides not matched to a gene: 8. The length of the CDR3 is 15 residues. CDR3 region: CASSPIGGGSYEQYF. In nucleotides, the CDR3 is TGTGCCAGCTCTCCCATCGGGGGGGGTTCCTACGAGCAGTACTTC.

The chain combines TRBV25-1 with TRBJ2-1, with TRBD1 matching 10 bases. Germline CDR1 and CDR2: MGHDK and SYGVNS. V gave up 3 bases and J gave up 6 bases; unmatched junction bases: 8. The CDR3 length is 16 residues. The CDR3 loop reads CASSEWTGGRGNEQFF. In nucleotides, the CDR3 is TGTGCCAGCAGTGAGTGGACAGGGGGGAGGGGCAATGAGCAGTTCTTC.

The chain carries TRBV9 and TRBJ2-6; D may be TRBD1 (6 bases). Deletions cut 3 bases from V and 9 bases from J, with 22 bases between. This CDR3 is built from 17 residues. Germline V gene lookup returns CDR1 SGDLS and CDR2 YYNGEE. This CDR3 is CASSAGQGLGYGNVLTF. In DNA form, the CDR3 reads TGTGCCAGCAGCGCCGGCCAGGGGCTGGGTTATGGCAACGTCCTGACTTTC. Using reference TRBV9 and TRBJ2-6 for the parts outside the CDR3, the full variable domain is DSGVTQTPKHLITATGQRVTLRCSPRSGDLSVYWYQQSLDQGLQFLIQYYNGEERAKGNILERFSAQQFPDLHSELNLSSLELGDSALYFCASSAGQGLGYGNVLTFGAGSRLTVL.

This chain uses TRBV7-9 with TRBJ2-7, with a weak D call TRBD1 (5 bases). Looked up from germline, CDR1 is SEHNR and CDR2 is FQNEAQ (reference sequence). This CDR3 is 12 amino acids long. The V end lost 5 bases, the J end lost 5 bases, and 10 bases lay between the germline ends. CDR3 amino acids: CASSPPGNEQYF. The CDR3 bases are TGTGCCAGCAGCCCCCCAGGGAACGAGCAGTACTTC.